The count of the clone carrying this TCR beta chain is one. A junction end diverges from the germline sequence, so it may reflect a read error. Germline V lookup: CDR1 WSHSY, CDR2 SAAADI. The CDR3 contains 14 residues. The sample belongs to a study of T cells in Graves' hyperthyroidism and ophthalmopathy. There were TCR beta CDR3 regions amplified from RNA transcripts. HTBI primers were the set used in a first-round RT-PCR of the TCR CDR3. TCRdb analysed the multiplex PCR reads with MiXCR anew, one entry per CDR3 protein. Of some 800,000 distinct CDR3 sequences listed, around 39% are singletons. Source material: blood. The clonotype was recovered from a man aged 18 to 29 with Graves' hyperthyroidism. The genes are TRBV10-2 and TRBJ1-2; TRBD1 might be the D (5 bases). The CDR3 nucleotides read TGTGCCAGCTCACCGCTCCAGGGAAGGGGCGGCTACACCTTC. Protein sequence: CASSPLQGRGGYTF.